This T cell receptor (beta chain) was identified in a study of blood T cell repertoires in COVID-19 (dated by TCRdb to the early 2020s). Background for the entire study: Samples from collaborators originated in the United States, Italy and Spain and spanned both the acute and convalescent phases of COVID-19. The material from the prospective study consisted of cDNA or gDNA derived from T cells, B-cell-depleted T cells, or PBMCs. Nearly every sample came with metadata listing a de-identified subject ID, COVID-19 status, age in years and sex. Subjects who had been exposed to COVID-19, were actively infected with it, or had recovered from it provided the deeply sampled blood TCRbeta repertoires that made up the dataset. The repertoires were released in a freely available public database meant as a resource for research on the immune response to SARS-CoV-2. Where HLA class I and class II types were available, the types were taken from metadata supplied by the sample provider, not from assay-based typing. The samples were drawn from two sources: the first 160 participants of the ongoing ImmuneRACE study, and 1,000 to 1,500 subjects contributed by 6 global collaborators.

Taken from cysteine to phenylalanine, the CDR3 has 14 residues. Kept here is only the CDR3 DNA, which spans 42 bases and is read in frame from base 1. The junction shows trimming of 4 bases on V and 1 base on J, plus 11 bases between the germline ends. CDR1 and CDR2 are read off the germline V gene as MNHEY and SVGEGT. Broad study findings and their caveats: The quantity of clinical and demographic metadata differed by source and by participant and was supplied without curation.

Collaborating institutions collected whole blood in K2EDTA tubes following their own protocols. Collaborator samples were shipped for TCRbeta analysis as frozen whole blood, isolated PBMCs, or DNA extracted from either sample type. In the case of this clone: It lacks a known antigen. Nothing much larger sits one base from this clone, and base qualities are not available.

TCRbeta CDR3 regions were amplified from genomic DNA by means of the immunoSEQ Assay, a bias-controlled multiplex PCR. Per the original workflow: The number of nucleated cells in each sample was estimated from the amplification of reference gene primers within the assay. Sequence reads were collapsed and filtered to measure the absolute abundance of every unique TCRbeta CDR3 rearrangement. For each sample, productive Simpson clonality was calculated by taking the square root of Simpson's diversity index across productive rearrangements. TCRdb stores this immuneACCESS table with in-frame sequences only. Part of the clones is absent; in the studies checked, under half of the shortfall reflects unresolved V genes, and no reason is known for the rest. Clone size and the V and J calls come from that table; the DNA yielded D and trimming. The sample yields some 98,000 clones; approximately 80% were counted once. Jointly, the top ten make up around 19% of the sample.

Recombination joined TRBV6-2 or TRBV6-3 with TRBJ2-7, and possibly TRBD1, on 6 matching bases. What was sequenced was peripheral blood. This TCR came from a human donor in a cohort sampled during active COVID-19. The sequence in DNA is TGTGCCAGCAGTTCCCTAGGGGGTTCCTACGAGCAGTACTTC. The resulting protein is CASSSLGGSYEQYF.